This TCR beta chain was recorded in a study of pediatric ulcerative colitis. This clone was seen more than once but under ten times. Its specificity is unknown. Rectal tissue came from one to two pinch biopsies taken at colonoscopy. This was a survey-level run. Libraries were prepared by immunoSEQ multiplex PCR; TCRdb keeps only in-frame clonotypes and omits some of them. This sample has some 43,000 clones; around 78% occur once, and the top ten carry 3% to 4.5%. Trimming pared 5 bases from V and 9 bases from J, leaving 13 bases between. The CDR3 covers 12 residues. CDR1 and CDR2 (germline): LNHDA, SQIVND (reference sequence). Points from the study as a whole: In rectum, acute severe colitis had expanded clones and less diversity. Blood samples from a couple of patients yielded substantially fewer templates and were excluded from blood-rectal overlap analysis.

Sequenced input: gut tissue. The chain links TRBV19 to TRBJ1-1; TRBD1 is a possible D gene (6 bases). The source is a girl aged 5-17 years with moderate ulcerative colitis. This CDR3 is CASSPQGIQAFF. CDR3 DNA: TGTGCCAGTAGTCCACAGGGTATACAAGCTTTCTTT.